This TCR beta chain derives from a study of cytomegalovirus exposure and HLA in healthy donors. Study observations and caveats: Sequencing likely produced, as an artifact, a cluster of highly shared sequence variants. In a later analysis, donors in an Asian-associated ancestry cluster reportedly had fewer N-insertions in productive TCRs than the cohort mean.

The PCR employed 60 Vbeta primers together with 13 Jbeta primers. Sequencing was performed with immunoSEQ multiplex PCR; in TCRdb, only in-frame clones are kept and a portion is missing. The sample records 93,000 or so clones, 79% being singletons. Though nominally healthy at sampling, donors likely had unrecorded immune exposures. This clone is termed large. The target antigen is unknown. V lost 2 bases, J lost 8 bases, and 3 bases lay in between. CDR3 length equals 10 residues. Germline V gene sequence: CDR1 MNHNS, CDR2 SASEGT. The chain carries TRBV6-1 and TRBJ1-1, with D unclear. Sequences were obtained from PBMCs. The receptor was isolated from a man in his fifties in good health and CMV-seropositive. CDR3 nucleotides: TGTGCCAGCAGTGAACGGGAAGCTTTCTTT. This codes for CASSEREAFF.